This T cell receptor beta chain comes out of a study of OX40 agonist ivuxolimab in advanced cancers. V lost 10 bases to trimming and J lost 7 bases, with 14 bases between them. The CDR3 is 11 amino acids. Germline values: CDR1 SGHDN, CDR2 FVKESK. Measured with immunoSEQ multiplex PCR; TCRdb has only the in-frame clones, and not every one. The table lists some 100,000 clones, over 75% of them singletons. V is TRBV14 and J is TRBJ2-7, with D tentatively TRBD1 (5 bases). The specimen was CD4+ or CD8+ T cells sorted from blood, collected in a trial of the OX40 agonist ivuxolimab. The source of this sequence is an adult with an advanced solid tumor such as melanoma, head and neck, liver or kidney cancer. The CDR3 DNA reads TGTGCCAAGCCAAGCTCAGGGGAGCAGTACTTC. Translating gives CAKPSSGEQYF. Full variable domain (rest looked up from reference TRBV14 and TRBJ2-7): EAGVTQFPSHSVIEKGQTVTLRCDPISGHDNLYWYRRVMGKEIKFLLHFVKESKQDESGMPNNRFLAERTGGTYSTLKVQPAELEDSGVYFCAKPSSGEQYFGPGTRLTVT.